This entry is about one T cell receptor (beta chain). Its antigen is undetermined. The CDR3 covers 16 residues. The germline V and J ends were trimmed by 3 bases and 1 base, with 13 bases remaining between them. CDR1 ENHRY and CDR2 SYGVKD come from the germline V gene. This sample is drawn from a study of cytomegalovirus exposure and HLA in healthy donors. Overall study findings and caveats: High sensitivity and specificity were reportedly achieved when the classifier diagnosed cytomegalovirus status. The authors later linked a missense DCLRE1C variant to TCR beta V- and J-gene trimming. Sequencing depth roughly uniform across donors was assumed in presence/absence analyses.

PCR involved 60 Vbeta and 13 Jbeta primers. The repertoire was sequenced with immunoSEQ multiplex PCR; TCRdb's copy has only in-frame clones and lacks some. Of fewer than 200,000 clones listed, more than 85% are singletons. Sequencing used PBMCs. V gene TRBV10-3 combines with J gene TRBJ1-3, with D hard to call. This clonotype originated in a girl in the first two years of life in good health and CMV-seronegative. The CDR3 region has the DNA TGTGCCATCAGTGAAATACGGGTAGTGTCTGGAAACACCATATATTTT. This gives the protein CAISEIRVVSGNTIYF.